This T cell receptor (beta chain) was found in a study of Graves' ophthalmopathy and Graves' hyperthyroidism. The CDR3 runs to 17 residues. V lost 0 bases and J 0 bases, leaving 12 bases between the germline ends. The germline gives CDR1 MNHEY, CDR2 SVGAGI. Amplifying from RNA transcripts, the study obtained TCR beta CDR3 regions. First-round RT-PCR employed HTBI primers, with a second-round multiplex PCR after it. TCRdb passed the multiplex PCR reads through MiXCR, listing each CDR3 protein once. The sample includes 150,000 or so distinct CDR3 sequences, just under 40% of them seen just once. The table lists this clonotype with many counts.

The sequenced material came from peripheral blood. The clonotype was recovered from a man under 40 with Graves' ophthalmopathy. This chain joins TRBV6-5 and TRBJ1-3; perhaps TRBD1 as D (5 bases). The CDR3: CASSYSGPWSSGNTIYF. DNA of the CDR3: TGTGCCAGCAGTTACTCGGGACCGTGGAGCTCTGGAAACACCATATATTTT.